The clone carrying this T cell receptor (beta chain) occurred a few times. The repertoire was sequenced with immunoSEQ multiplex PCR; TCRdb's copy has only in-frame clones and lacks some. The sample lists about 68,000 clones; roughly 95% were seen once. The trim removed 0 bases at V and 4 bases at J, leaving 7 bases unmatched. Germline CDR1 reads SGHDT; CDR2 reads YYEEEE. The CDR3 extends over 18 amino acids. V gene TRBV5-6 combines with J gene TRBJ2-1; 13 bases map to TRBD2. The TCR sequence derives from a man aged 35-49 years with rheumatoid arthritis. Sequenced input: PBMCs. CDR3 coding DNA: TGTGCCAGCAGCTTGGGACTAGCGGGGGGACCCGGGTACAATGAGCAGTTCTTC. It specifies CASSLGLAGGPGYNEQFF.